This TCR beta chain was sequenced during a study of T-cell memory formation after mild COVID-19. On the study more broadly: Among the donors, TCR clusters were largely specific to each donor. Overall study results and limits: Memory sampled before infection contained some responding clones, suggesting cross-reactive memory joined. Clones that contracted from day 15 to 85 were balanced CD4/CD8, while later expanders leaned CD4+.

To note about this clonotype: The antigen is unknown.

Using constant-segment primers, 5'RACE produced TCR alpha and TCR beta cDNA libraries carrying sample barcodes and UMIs. TCRdb recomputed calls from the 5' RACE reads with MiXCR, one row per CDR3 protein. The sample shows around 110,000 distinct CDR3 sequences, around 11% of them seen only once. V lost 5 bases and J lost 6, with 20 bases in between. The germline CDR1 and CDR2 sequences are DFQATT and SNEGSKA (reference sequence). This CDR3 is built from 14 residues. The origin of this receptor is an adult woman who had mild COVID-19 (a few samples of this study predate the infection). Cell type and time point are not known. This chain links TRBV20-1 with TRBJ2-7; D perhaps matches TRBD2 (5 bases). Source material: PBMCs or a T cell subset sorted from them (not recorded which). This chain's CDR3 is CSAGDGVILGEQYF. The CDR3 DNA reads TGCAGTGCTGGTGACGGGGTAATTTTGGGCGAGCAGTACTTC.